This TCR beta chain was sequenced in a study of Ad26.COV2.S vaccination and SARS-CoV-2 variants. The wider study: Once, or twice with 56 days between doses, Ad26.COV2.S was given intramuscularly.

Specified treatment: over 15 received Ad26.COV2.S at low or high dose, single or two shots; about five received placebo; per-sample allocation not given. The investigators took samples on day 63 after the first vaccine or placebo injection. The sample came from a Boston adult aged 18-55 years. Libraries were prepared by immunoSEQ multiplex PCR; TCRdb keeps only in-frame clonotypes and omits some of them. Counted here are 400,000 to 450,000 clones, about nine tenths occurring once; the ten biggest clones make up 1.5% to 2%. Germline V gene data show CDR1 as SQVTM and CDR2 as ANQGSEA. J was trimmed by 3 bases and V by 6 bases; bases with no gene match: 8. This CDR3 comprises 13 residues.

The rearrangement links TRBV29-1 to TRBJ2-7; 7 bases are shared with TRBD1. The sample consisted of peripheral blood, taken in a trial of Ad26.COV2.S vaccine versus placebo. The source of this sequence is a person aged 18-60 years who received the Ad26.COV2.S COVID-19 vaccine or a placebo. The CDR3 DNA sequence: TGCAGCGTCTCCAAGACAGGGATCTACGAGCAGTACTTC. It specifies CSVSKTGIYEQYF.